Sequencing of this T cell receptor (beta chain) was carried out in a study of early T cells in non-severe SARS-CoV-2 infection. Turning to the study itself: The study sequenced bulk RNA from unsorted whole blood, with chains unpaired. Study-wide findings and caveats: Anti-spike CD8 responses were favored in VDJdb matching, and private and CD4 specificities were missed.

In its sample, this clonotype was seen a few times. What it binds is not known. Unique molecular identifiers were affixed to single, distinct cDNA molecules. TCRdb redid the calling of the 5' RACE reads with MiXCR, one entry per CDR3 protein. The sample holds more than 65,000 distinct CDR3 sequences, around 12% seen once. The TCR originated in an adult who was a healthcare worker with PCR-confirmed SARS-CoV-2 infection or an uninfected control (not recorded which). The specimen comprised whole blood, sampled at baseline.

This CDR3 reads CASLAGRAQYF. The CDR3 DNA sequence: TGTGCCAGCCTGGCCGGGCGGGCTCAGTACTTC. The chain recombines TRBV28 with TRBJ2-7; D may be TRBD2 (5 bases). The CDR3 loop spans 11 amino acids. Germline V CDR1 and CDR2: MDHEN, SYDVKM. The V and J ends lost 8 bases and 10 bases respectively, with 15 bases between them.